These T cell receptor beta chains were read from a single sample in a study of OX40 agonist ivuxolimab in advanced cancers. Sequenced by immunoSEQ multiplex PCR; TCRdb stores in-frame clones only, minus some. The sample records tens of thousands of clones, around 90% being singletons. Here the sequenced sample was CD4+ or CD8+ T cells sorted from blood, taken in a trial of the OX40 agonist ivuxolimab. The receptors were sampled from an adult with an advanced solid tumor such as melanoma, head and neck, liver or kidney cancer. Both conserved end residues are part of each CDR3. The order of the fields is D gene, clone size, V gene, J gene, CDR3 DNA, CDR3 protein. The D gene is left open where the match is weak. Some rows have no size entry. The others give once, few or many, or a class for an expanded clone.

d_call: .
clone_size: .
v_call: TRBV15
j_call: TRBJ1-1
cdr3_nt: TGTGCCACCAGCAGAGATAACGGACGTAGGGCTGAAGCTTTCTTT
cdr3_aa: CATSRDNGRRAEAFF

d_call: TRBD1
clone_size: .
v_call: TRBV19
j_call: TRBJ2-2
cdr3_nt: TGTGCCAGTACTGGACAGGGGGGCACCGGGGAGCTGTTTTTT
cdr3_aa: CASTGQGGTGELFF

d_call: TRBD1
clone_size: .
v_call: TRBV15
j_call: TRBJ1-2
cdr3_nt: TGTGCCACCAGCAGTGGACAGGGGTATAGGCGGAACTATGGCTACACCTTC
cdr3_aa: CATSSGQGYRRNYGYTF

d_call: .
clone_size: .
v_call: TRBV27
j_call: TRBJ2-7
cdr3_nt: TGTGCCAGCAGTTTAGGGACGGGGGCCTACGAGCAGTACTTC
cdr3_aa: CASSLGTGAYEQYF

d_call: .
clone_size: .
v_call: TRBV19
j_call: TRBJ1-4
cdr3_nt: TGTGCCAGTTCTCCATCGGGACGAACTAACTTCGCTACTAATGAAAAACTGTTTTTT
cdr3_aa: CASSPSGRTNFATNEKLFF

d_call: TRBD2
clone_size: .
v_call: TRBV5-4
j_call: TRBJ2-3
cdr3_nt: TGTGCCAGCAGCCCCACCGGGACTAGCGGGGGGGCTATCAAAGATACGCAGTATTTT
cdr3_aa: CASSPTGTSGGAIKDTQYF

d_call: TRBD1
clone_size: .
v_call: TRBV11-2
j_call: TRBJ1-1
cdr3_nt: TGTGCCAGCAGCTTTGGACAGGGGATGAACACTGAAGCTTTCTTT
cdr3_aa: CASSFGQGMNTEAFF

d_call: .
clone_size: .
v_call: TRBV10-3
j_call: TRBJ2-6
cdr3_nt: TGTGCCATCAGGACCCCCCCTGGGGCCAACGTCCTGACTTTC
cdr3_aa: CAIRTPPGANVLTF

d_call: .
clone_size: .
v_call: TRBV7-8
j_call: TRBJ1-2
cdr3_nt: TGTGCCAGCAGCTCCCTTATGAGACCCCTGGGGTATGGCTACACCTTC
cdr3_aa: CASSSLMRPLGYGYTF

d_call: TRBD2
clone_size: once
v_call: TRBV10-1
j_call: TRBJ2-7
cdr3_nt: TGCGCCAGCAGCCCTAGCGGGGGGGTACGGCAGTACTTC
cdr3_aa: CASSPSGGVRQYF

d_call: TRBD1
clone_size: .
v_call: TRBV10-3
j_call: TRBJ1-2
cdr3_nt: TGTGCCATCAGTGAAGTCCCAGGGGGCAACTATGGCTACACCTTC
cdr3_aa: CAISEVPGGNYGYTF

d_call: .
clone_size: once
v_call: TRBV5-4
j_call: TRBJ1-1
cdr3_nt: TGTGCCAGCAGCTTGGATATGGACACTGAAGCTTTCTTT
cdr3_aa: CASSLDMDTEAFF

d_call: TRBD2
clone_size: .
v_call: TRBV28
j_call: TRBJ2-3
cdr3_nt: TGTGCCAGCAGCCCCCCTAGCGGGATGGATACGCAGTATTTT
cdr3_aa: CASSPPSGMDTQYF

d_call: .
clone_size: .
v_call: TRBV2
j_call: TRBJ2-2
cdr3_nt: TGTGCCAGCAGATGGGCAGCGAACACCGGGGAGCTGTTTTTT
cdr3_aa: CASRWAANTGELFF

d_call: .
clone_size: once
v_call: TRBV7-9
j_call: TRBJ1-6
cdr3_nt: TGTGCCAGCAGCTTAAGAGACGGTACTTATAATTCACCCCTCCACTTT
cdr3_aa: CASSLRDGTYNSPLHF

d_call: .
clone_size: .
v_call: TRBV4-1
j_call: TRBJ2-3
cdr3_nt: TGCGCCAGCAGCCAAGATCCTTTGGGCGGGATAAGGACAGATACGCAGTATTTT
cdr3_aa: CASSQDPLGGIRTDTQYF

d_call: .
clone_size: .
v_call: TRBV29-1
j_call: TRBJ2-7
cdr3_nt: TGCAGCGTTACAGGGTGGTACGAGCAGTACTTC
cdr3_aa: CSVTGWYEQYF

d_call: TRBD1
clone_size: .
v_call: TRBV6-6
j_call: TRBJ2-7
cdr3_nt: TGTGCCACCTCAGGGGGTATGCACTACGAGCAGTACTTC
cdr3_aa: CATSGGMHYEQYF

d_call: .
clone_size: .
v_call: TRBV28
j_call: TRBJ1-1
cdr3_nt: TGTGCCAGCAGTTCTGCCCGTGTAGGGGTCGCGGGTGAAGCTTTCTTT
cdr3_aa: CASSSARVGVAGEAFF

d_call: .
clone_size: .
v_call: TRBV28
j_call: TRBJ2-7
cdr3_nt: TGTGCCAGCAGTACTATAAGGCAGGTGGCCTACGAGCAGTACTTC
cdr3_aa: CASSTIRQVAYEQYF

d_call: TRBD1
clone_size: .
v_call: TRBV6-1
j_call: TRBJ1-5
cdr3_nt: TGTGCCAGCAGTGAAAACCCGGACAGGGGTTGGCAGCCCCAGCATTTT
cdr3_aa: CASSENPDRGWQPQHF

d_call: TRBD1
clone_size: few
v_call: TRBV7-9
j_call: TRBJ2-1
cdr3_nt: TGTGCCAGCAGCCCACCTGTTAAGGACAGGAGTTACAATGAGCAGTTCTTC
cdr3_aa: CASSPPVKDRSYNEQFF

d_call: TRBD1
clone_size: .
v_call: TRBV6-5
j_call: TRBJ1-6
cdr3_nt: TGTGCCAGCAGTTATGGGAGGACAGGGTTTTCACCCCTCCACTTT
cdr3_aa: CASSYGRTGFSPLHF

d_call: .
clone_size: .
v_call: TRBV9
j_call: TRBJ2-1
cdr3_nt: TGTGCCAGCAGCTCCGGTCTGGGGGGTCAGTTCTTC
cdr3_aa: CASSSGLGGQFF

d_call: TRBD1
clone_size: .
v_call: TRBV19
j_call: TRBJ1-4
cdr3_nt: TGTGCCAGTACCGGGACAGGGTTGGCTAATGAAAAACTGTTTTTT
cdr3_aa: CASTGTGLANEKLFF

d_call: TRBD1
clone_size: .
v_call: TRBV9
j_call: TRBJ2-7
cdr3_nt: TGTGCCAGCAGCGCTACAGGGGCGCCCTACGAGCAGTACTTC
cdr3_aa: CASSATGAPYEQYF

d_call: .
clone_size: .
v_call: TRBV13
j_call: TRBJ1-6
cdr3_nt: TGTGCCAGCAGCCATTACGGGAATTCACCCCTCCACTTT
cdr3_aa: CASSHYGNSPLHF

d_call: .
clone_size: .
v_call: TRBV6-5
j_call: TRBJ2-1
cdr3_nt: TGTGCCAGCAGTTCAACATACAATGAGCAGTTCTTC
cdr3_aa: CASSSTYNEQFF

d_call: .
clone_size: .
v_call: TRBV27
j_call: TRBJ2-7
cdr3_nt: TGTGCCAGCAGTTTAGAGTTCTCTAGCGAGCAGTACTTC
cdr3_aa: CASSLEFSSEQYF

d_call: TRBD2
clone_size: .
v_call: TRBV6-5
j_call: TRBJ2-3
cdr3_nt: TGTGCCAGCAGCGGGACTACCGAAGATACGCAGTATTTT
cdr3_aa: CASSGTTEDTQYF

d_call: TRBD1
clone_size: few
v_call: TRBV19
j_call: TRBJ1-2
cdr3_nt: TGTGCCAGTAGCGAGACAGGGAATGGCTACACCTTC
cdr3_aa: CASSETGNGYTF

d_call: .
clone_size: .
v_call: TRBV2
j_call: TRBJ2-7
cdr3_nt: TGTGCCAGCGGACAAGCCTACGAGCAGTACTTC
cdr3_aa: CASGQAYEQYF

d_call: TRBD1
clone_size: .
v_call: TRBV5-1
j_call: TRBJ2-1
cdr3_nt: TGCGCCAGCGGAAGGGACAGGTACAATGAGCAGTTCTTC
cdr3_aa: CASGRDRYNEQFF

d_call: TRBD2
clone_size: .
v_call: TRBV30
j_call: TRBJ2-2
cdr3_nt: TGTGCCTGGAGTGCAGCGGGGGGGAACACCGGGGAGCTGTTTTTT
cdr3_aa: CAWSAAGGNTGELFF